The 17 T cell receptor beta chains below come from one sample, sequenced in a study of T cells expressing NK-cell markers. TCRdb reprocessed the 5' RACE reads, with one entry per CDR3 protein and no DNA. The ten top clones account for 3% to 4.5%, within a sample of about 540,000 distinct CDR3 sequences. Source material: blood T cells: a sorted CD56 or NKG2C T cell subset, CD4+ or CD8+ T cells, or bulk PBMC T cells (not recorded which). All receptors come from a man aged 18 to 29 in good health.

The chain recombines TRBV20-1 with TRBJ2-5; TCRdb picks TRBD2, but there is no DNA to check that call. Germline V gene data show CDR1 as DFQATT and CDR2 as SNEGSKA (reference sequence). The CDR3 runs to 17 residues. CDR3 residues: CSASRPGGPVYQETQYF.

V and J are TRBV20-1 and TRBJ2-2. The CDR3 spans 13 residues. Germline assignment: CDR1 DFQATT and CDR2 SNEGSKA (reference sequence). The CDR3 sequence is CSARDDGTGELFF.

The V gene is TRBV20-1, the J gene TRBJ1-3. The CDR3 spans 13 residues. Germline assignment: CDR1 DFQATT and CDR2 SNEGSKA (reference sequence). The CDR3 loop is CSARVRAGNTIYF.

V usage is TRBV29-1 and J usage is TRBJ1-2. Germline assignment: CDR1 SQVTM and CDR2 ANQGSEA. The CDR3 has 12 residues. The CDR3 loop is CKISDGNYGYTF.

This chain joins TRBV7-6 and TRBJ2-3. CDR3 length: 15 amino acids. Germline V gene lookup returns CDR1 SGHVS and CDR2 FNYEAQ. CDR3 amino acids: CASSLAPVVTDTQYF.

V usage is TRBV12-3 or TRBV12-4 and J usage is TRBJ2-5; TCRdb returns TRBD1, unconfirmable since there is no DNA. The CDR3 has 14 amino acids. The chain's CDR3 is CASIPGQGAKTQYF.

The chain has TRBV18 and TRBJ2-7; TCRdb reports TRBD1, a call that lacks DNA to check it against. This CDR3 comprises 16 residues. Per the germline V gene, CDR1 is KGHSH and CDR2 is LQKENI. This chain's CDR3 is CASSPPVTTGVGEQYF. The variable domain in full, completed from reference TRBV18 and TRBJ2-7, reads NAGVMQNPRHLVRRRGQEARLRCSPMKGHSHVYWYRQLPEEGLKFMVYLQKENIIDESGMPKERFSAEFPKEGPSILRIQQVVRGDSAAYFCASSPPVTTGVGEQYFGPGTRLTVT.

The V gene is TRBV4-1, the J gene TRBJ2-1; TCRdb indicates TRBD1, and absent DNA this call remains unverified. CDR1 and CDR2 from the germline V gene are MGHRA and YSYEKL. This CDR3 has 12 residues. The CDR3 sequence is CASSHEGGKQFF.

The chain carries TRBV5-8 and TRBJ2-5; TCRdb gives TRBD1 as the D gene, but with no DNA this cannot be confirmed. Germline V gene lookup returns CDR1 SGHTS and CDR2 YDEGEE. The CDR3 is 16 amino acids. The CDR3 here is CASSLGQGVLQETQYF.

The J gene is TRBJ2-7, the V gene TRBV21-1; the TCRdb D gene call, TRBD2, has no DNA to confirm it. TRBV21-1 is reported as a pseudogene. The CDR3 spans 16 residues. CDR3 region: CASSKEQRTSSYEQYF.

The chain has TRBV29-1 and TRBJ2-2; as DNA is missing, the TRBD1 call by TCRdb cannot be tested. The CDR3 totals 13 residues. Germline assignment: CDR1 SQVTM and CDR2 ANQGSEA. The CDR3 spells CSAQTTGAGELFF.

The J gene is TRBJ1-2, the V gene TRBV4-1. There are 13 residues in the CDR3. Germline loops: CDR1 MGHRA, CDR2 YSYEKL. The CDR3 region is CASSQDPGVGYTF.

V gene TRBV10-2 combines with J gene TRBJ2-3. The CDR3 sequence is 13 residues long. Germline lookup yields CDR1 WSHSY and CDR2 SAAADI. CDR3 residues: CASSVRGREAQYF.

The CDR3 sequence is CASSFLGSGELFF. The rearrangement uses TRBV5-6 and TRBJ2-2. Per the germline V gene, CDR1 is SGHDT and CDR2 is YYEEEE. The CDR3 sequence is 13 residues long. Complete variable domain (other parts from reference TRBV5-6 and TRBJ2-2): DAGVTQSPTHLIKTRGQQVTLRCSPKSGHDTVSWYQQALGQGPQFIFQYYEEEERQRGNFPDRFSGHQFPNYSSELNVNALLLGDSALYLCASSFLGSGELFFGEGSRLTVL.

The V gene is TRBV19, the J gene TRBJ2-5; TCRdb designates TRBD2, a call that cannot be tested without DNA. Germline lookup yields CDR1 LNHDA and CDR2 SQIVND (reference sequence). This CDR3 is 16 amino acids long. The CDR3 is CASSIEVLAGEETQYF.

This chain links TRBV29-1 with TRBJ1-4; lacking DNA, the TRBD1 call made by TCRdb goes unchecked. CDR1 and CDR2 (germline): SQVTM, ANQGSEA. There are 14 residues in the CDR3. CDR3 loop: CSFQGGPTGEKLFF.

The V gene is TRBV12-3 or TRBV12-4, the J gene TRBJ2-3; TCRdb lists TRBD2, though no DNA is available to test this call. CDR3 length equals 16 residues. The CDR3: CASIKGLAGAADTQYF.